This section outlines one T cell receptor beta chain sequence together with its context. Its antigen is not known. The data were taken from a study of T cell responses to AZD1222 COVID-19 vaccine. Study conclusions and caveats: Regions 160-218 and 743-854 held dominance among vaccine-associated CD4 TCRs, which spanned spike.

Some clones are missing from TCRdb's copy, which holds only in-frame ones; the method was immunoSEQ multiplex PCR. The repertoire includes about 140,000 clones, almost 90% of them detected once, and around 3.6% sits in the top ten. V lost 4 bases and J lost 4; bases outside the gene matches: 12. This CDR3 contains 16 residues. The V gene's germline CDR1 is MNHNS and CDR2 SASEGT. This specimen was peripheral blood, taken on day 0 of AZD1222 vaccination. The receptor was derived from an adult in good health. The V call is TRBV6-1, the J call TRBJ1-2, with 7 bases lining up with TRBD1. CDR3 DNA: TGTGCCAGCAGTGTTAGGGGGCGTTTAACAAGCTATGGCTACACCTTC. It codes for CASSVRGRLTSYGYTF.